The 3 T cell receptor beta chains in this list originate from one sample, sequenced in a study of T cells after yellow fever vaccination. TCRdb independently ran MiXCR on the 5' RACE reads; one entry per CDR3 protein. In the table there are 65,000 to 70,000 distinct CDR3 sequences, 4.5% to 7.5% of which are singletons. The material sequenced was CD4+ T cells sorted from PBMCs, taken around 15 days after the first yellow fever vaccination. The receptors were sampled from a man aged 18 to 30 who received the YFV17D yellow fever vaccine.

This clonotype showed up many times. V and J are TRBV4-2 and TRBJ2-5, with D possibly being TRBD1 or TRBD2 (6 bases each). The ends were cut back, 1 base at V and 5 bases at J, with 20 bases in the middle. This CDR3 spans 17 amino acids. The germline V gene encodes CDR1 LGHNA and CDR2 YNFKEQ. The CDR3 spells CASSQGLLPGARETQYF. DNA for the CDR3: TGTGCCAGCAGCCAAGGTCTTCTTCCGGGGGCGAGGGAGACCCAGTACTTC.

This clonotype appeared many times. Mismatch with germline at one junction end may stem from a read error. The chain has TRBV5-1 and TRBJ2-1, with D maybe TRBD2 (5 bases). CDR1 is SGHRS, CDR2 YFSETQ, per germline. CDR3 length equals 14 residues. CDR3 region: CASSLRIEGPNRVF. CDR3 bases: TGCGCCAGCAGCTTGAGAATCGAGGGTCCCAACCGGGTCTTC.

This clonotype has a count of ten or more. The chain links TRBV12-3 or TRBV12-4 to TRBJ1-6; D might be TRBD1 (5 bases). This CDR3 contains 16 residues. V was clipped by 6 bases and J by 0 bases, with 12 bases between them. CDR3 loop: CASRIAGASYNSPLHF. In DNA form, the CDR3 reads TGTGCCAGCAGGATAGCTGGGGCCTCCTATAATTCACCCCTCCACTTT.